This TCR beta chain is drawn from a study of blood T cell repertoires in COVID-19. Study overall: Sites across the United States, Italy and Spain contributed samples from acute and convalescent COVID-19. In each case, the material was cDNA or gDNA derived from T cells, B-cell-depleted T cells, or PBMCs.

The junction had 10 bases not matched to a gene; V was cut back by 1 base and J by 0 bases. The CDR3 sequence is 20 residues long. The V gene's germline CDR1 is MGHRA and CDR2 YSYEKL. Authors' processing steps: Amplification from reference gene primers served as the basis for estimated nucleated cell counts. The table came from immunoSEQ multiplex PCR; TCRdb's copy has only in-frame clones and leaves some out. D and trimming were read from the DNA, whereas the V and J calls and clone size are those reported in that table. The profile shows 65,000 to 70,000 clones, roughly three quarters of them singletons.

The sequenced sample was peripheral blood. The source is a human donor in a cohort sampled during active COVID-19. The J gene is TRBJ2-3, the V gene TRBV4-1, with 13 bases lining up with TRBD2. This chain's CDR3 is CASSQVDGLAGERSTDTQYF. CDR3 DNA: TGCGCCAGCAGCCAAGTTGATGGACTAGCGGGAGAGAGAAGCACAGATACGCAGTATTTT.